One and the same sample provided the 17 T cell receptor beta chains below, sequenced in a study of cytomegalovirus exposure and HLA in healthy donors. PCR involved 60 Vbeta and 13 Jbeta primers. Profiled with immunoSEQ multiplex PCR; TCRdb holds only in-frame clones, not every one. Among about 150,000 clones listed, roughly 80% were seen once. Sequencing was done on a sample of PBMCs. The receptor source for this set is a man younger than 35 in good health and CMV-seropositive.

V usage is TRBV10-3 and J usage is TRBJ1-1, with TRBD1 matching over 9 bases. The CDR3 spans 14 residues. Germline V gene data show CDR1 as ENHRY and CDR2 as SYGVKD. After removal of 7 bases from V and 4 bases from J, the junction contained 7 bases not matched to a gene. The CDR3 protein is CAINDRGFGTEAFF. CDR3 DNA sequence: TGTGCCATCAACGACAGGGGGTTCGGCACTGAAGCTTTCTTT.

The V gene is TRBV5-6, the J gene TRBJ2-1, with D possibly being TRBD2 (6 bases). The V and J ends lost 3 bases and 5 bases respectively, with 18 bases between them. The CDR3 consists of 16 residues. Germline CDR1 and CDR2: SGHDT and YYEEEE. The CDR3 loop reads CASSWITGLENNEQFF. In DNA, the CDR3 is TGTGCCAGCAGCTGGATTACGGGACTCGAGAACAATGAGCAGTTCTTC.

V gene TRBV28 combines with J gene TRBJ2-7, with TRBD1 as a possible D gene (5 bases). Germline CDR1 MDHEN, CDR2 SYDVKM. The CDR3 has 15 residues. V dropped 6 bases and J dropped 1 base, with 16 bases sitting between them. In nucleotides, the CDR3 is TGTGCCAGCAGGCTCCTAAGGGGCGGTTCCTACGAGCAGTACTTC. It encodes CASRLLRGGSYEQYF.

The rearrangement uses TRBV27 and TRBJ2-3; possible D gene TRBD2, 5 bases. Germline V gene data show CDR1 as MNHEY and CDR2 as SMNVEV (reference sequence). Trimming took off 5 bases at V and 7 bases at J, with 22 bases between the two ends. The CDR3 contains 16 residues. CDR3 coding DNA: TGTGCCAGCAGTCCCTACGAGAGCGGAGCCTCAAATACGCAGTATTTT. Translated, it gives CASSPYESGASNTQYF.

The rearrangement uses TRBV6-5 and TRBJ2-7; no clear D gene. Trimming shortened V by 7 bases and J by 3 bases, and 7 bases separated the two germline ends. The CDR3 contains 11 residues. CDR1 and CDR2 (germline): MNHEY, SVGAGI. CDR3 in amino acids: CASTRGYEQYF. The CDR3 DNA reads TGTGCCAGCACGCGCGGCTACGAGCAGTACTTC.

The V and J genes are TRBV11-3 and TRBJ2-7, with TRBD1 as a possible D gene (6 bases). This CDR3 spans 14 amino acids. V lost 5 bases and J lost 5, with 16 bases in between. Germline V gene data show CDR1 as SGHNT and CDR2 as YENEEA. The CDR3 here is CASSPNTQGNEQYF. CDR3 bases: TGTGCCAGCAGCCCCAACACACAGGGCAACGAGCAGTACTTC.

This clone was seen a handful of times. This chain joins TRBV29-1 and TRBJ2-5; D is unclear. V gave up 3 bases and J gave up 4 bases, with 12 bases separating them. The germline CDR1 and CDR2 sequences are SQVTM and ANQGSEA. This CDR3 has 13 amino acids. The CDR3 nucleotides are TGCAGCGTTGATGATAGCAGTGGAGAGACCCAGTACTTC. Translation gives CSVDDSSGETQYF.

This clone has only one observation. This sequence joins TRBV7-9 and TRBJ1-4; TRBD1 aligns across 10 bases. Unmatched junction bases numbered 8, after V lost 5 bases and J lost 8 bases. This CDR3 is built from 15 residues. Germline CDR1 reads SEHNR; CDR2 reads FQNEAQ (reference sequence). The CDR3 spells CASSPLDRGQEKLFF. The CDR3 nucleotides are TGTGCCAGCAGCCCTCTCGACAGGGGGCAAGAAAAACTGTTTTTT.

The chain employs TRBV25-1 and TRBJ2-5; the D gene is possibly TRBD2 (6 bases). This CDR3 spans 17 amino acids. V lost 3 bases to trimming and J lost 0 bases, with 17 bases between them. CDR1 is MGHDK, CDR2 SYGVNS, per germline. The CDR3 nucleotides read TGTGCCAGCAGTGATTTGGGTAGCGGTTGGTACCAAGAGACCCAGTACTTC. Its protein is CASSDLGSGWYQETQYF.

V gene TRBV21-1 combines with J gene TRBJ2-1; TRBD2, the table's D call, lacks a check against the DNA. TRBV21-1 is a pseudogene locus. The CDR3 is 18 amino acids. CDR3 amino acids: CASRKTSGRHRGDNEQFF. The CDR3 nucleotides read TGTGCCAGCAGGAAGACTAGCGGGAGGCATCGCGGGGACAATGAGCAGTTCTTC.

This chain uses TRBV4-1 with TRBJ2-1, with D maybe TRBD2 (5 bases). V lost 3 bases and J lost 3, with 9 bases in between. Germline V gene sequence: CDR1 MGHRA, CDR2 YSYEKL. The CDR3 sequence is 14 residues long. For the CDR3, the DNA is TGCGCCAGCAGCCAGGGAGACTTCTACAATGAGCAGTTCTTC. This codes for CASSQGDFYNEQFF.

The chain couples TRBV10-3 to TRBJ2-2; 8 bases map to TRBD2. CDR3 length: 18 residues. V lost 1 base and J lost 2; bases outside the gene matches: 9. The germline V gene encodes CDR1 ENHRY and CDR2 SYGVKD. CDR3 amino acids: CAISELRASGLNTGELFF. The CDR3 nucleotides are TGTGCCATCAGTGAGTTAAGGGCTAGCGGGCTTAACACCGGGGAGCTGTTTTTT.

This clone was observed once. V is TRBV5-6 and J is TRBJ2-5; the D is unclear. Per germline, CDR1 SGHDT and CDR2 YYEEEE. V was cut by 1 base and J by 2 bases, with 6 bases left in between. This CDR3 contains 13 residues. The CDR3 sequence: CASSLSGQETQYF. CDR3 nucleotides: TGTGCCAGCAGCTTGTCCGGGCAAGAGACCCAGTACTTC.

The rearrangement uses TRBV19 and TRBJ2-1; TRBD2 matches 7 bases. CDR3 length: 14 amino acids. Germline V gene lookup returns CDR1 LNHDA and CDR2 SQIVND (reference sequence). Losses at the gene ends were 3 bases for V and 7 bases for J; bases not matched to a gene: 6. In DNA, the CDR3 is TGTGCCAGTAGTATCGGGACTATTGAAAATGAGCAGTTCTTC. It yields the protein CASSIGTIENEQFF. The whole variable domain, remainder taken from reference TRBV19 and TRBJ2-1, is DGGITQSPKYLFRKEGQNVTLSCEQNLNHDAMYWYRQDPGQGLRLIYYSQIVNDFQKGDIAEGYSVSREKKESFPLTVTSAQKNPTAFYLCASSIGTIENEQFFGPGTRLTVL.

The chain combines TRBV28 with TRBJ2-6, with a possible D match to TRBD1 (6 bases). The germline V and J ends were trimmed by 3 bases and 1 base, with 16 bases remaining between them. Germline V gene sequence: CDR1 MDHEN, CDR2 SYDVKM. This CDR3 is 18 amino acids long. The CDR3 region has the DNA TGTGCCAGCAGTTTCGTGAGCAGGGGATCTTCTGGGGCCAACGTCCTGACTTTC. It codes for CASSFVSRGSSGANVLTF. Full variable domain (outside the CDR3, taken from reference TRBV28 and TRBJ2-6): DVKVTQSSRYLVKRTGEKVFLECVQDMDHENMFWYRQDPGLGLRLIYFSYDVKMKEKGDIPEGYSVSREKKERFSLILESASTNQTSMYLCASSFVSRGSSGANVLTFGAGSRLTVL.

The chain is built from TRBV19 and TRBJ2-1; 13 bases are shared with TRBD2. From germline, CDR1 is LNHDA and CDR2 SQIVND (reference sequence). The CDR3 is made up of 16 amino acids. The V gene end was trimmed by 5 bases and the J gene end by 5 bases; junction bases not matched to a gene: 6. The CDR3 loop reads CASSSLTSGRHNEQFF. The CDR3 nucleotides read TGTGCCAGTAGTTCCTTGACTAGCGGGAGGCACAATGAGCAGTTCTTC.

The chain has TRBV27 and TRBJ2-2; maybe TRBD1 (5 bases). The CDR3 covers 14 residues. With 5 bases removed from V and 6 bases from J, the gap between germline ends came to 13 bases. The germline V gene encodes CDR1 MNHEY and CDR2 SMNVEV (reference sequence). The CDR3 loop is CASSQSGLSGELFF. The CDR3 coding sequence is TGTGCCAGCAGTCAATCAGGGTTGTCCGGGGAGCTGTTTTTT.